The 12 T cell receptor beta chains below all came from one sample that was sequenced in a study of T cells in Graves' hyperthyroidism and ophthalmopathy. Regions amplified from RNA transcripts were the TCR beta CDR3 regions. A first-round RT-PCR of the TCR CDR3 used the HTBI primer set. One entry per CDR3 protein, called by TCRdb with MiXCR from the multiplex PCR reads. The table has hundreds of thousands of distinct CDR3 sequences, about 15% seen once; the top ten hold around a third. Specimen: blood. These TCRs come from a young woman with Graves' hyperthyroidism.

This clonotype was seen ten or more times. This sequence joins TRBV6-1 and TRBJ1-5; D unresolved. Germline values: CDR1 MNHNS, CDR2 SASEGT. Trimming left V 1 base short and J 6 bases short, with 4 bases between. The CDR3 has 12 residues. The CDR3 bases are TGTGCCAGCAGTGAAGAGATTCAGCCCCAGCATTTT. Amino acid sequence: CASSEEIQPQHF.

This clonotype appeared many times. The genes are TRBV3-1 and TRBJ2-7; a weak D match, TRBD2 (5 bases). The CDR3 spans 14 residues. CDR1 and CDR2 from the germline V gene are LGHDT and YNNKEL (reference sequence). Trimming removed 1 base at V and 3 bases at J, with 10 bases between. DNA of the CDR3: TGTGCCAGCAGCCAAGTGGAGCGGAGCTACGAGCAGTACTTC. Its protein is CASSQVERSYEQYF.

This clonotype was seen a handful of times. The chain has TRBV7-2 and TRBJ2-1, with D tentatively TRBD1 (6 bases). V was clipped by 5 bases and J by 8 bases, with 16 bases between them. CDR3 length equals 14 residues. Germline CDR1 SGHTA, CDR2 FQGNSA. The chain's CDR3 is CASSKGHLPDEQFF. As DNA, the CDR3 is TGTGCCAGCAGCAAGGGACACCTACCGGATGAGCAGTTCTTC.

This clonotype was counted at least ten times. The chain combines TRBV18 with TRBJ2-1; D gene ambiguous. V lost 5 bases and J 7 bases, leaving 6 bases between the germline ends. The CDR3 sequence is 11 residues long. The germline V gene has CDR1 KGHSH and CDR2 LQKENI. DNA of the CDR3: TGTGCCAGCTCAACCCTGAATGAGCAGTTCTTC. Residues: CASSTLNEQFF.

This clonotype occurred a few times. The chain combines TRBV28 with TRBJ2-1, with 7 bases that match TRBD1. Germline V gene sequence: CDR1 MDHEN, CDR2 SYDVKM. V was clipped by 4 bases and J by 7 bases; unmatched bases: 10. There are 15 residues in the CDR3. The CDR3 DNA reads TGTGCCAGCAGTTCGATAACCCTGACAGGGAATGAGCAGTTCTTC. This encodes CASSSITLTGNEQFF.

This clonotype occurred many times. The chain joins TRBV6-6 to TRBJ2-7; possibly TRBD2 for D (6 bases). The germline V gene encodes CDR1 MNHNY and CDR2 SVGAGI (reference sequence). Trimming took off 2 bases at V and 2 bases at J, with 13 bases between the two ends. The CDR3 covers 15 residues. CDR3 nucleotides: TGTGCCAGCAGTTACGCTCGGGGGTTCACCTACGAGCAGTACTTC. Its protein product is CASSYARGFTYEQYF.

This clonotype was detected a few times. The chain is built from TRBV7-2 and TRBJ2-3; perhaps TRBD2 as D (6 bases). This CDR3 has 15 amino acids. The V end was cut by 4 bases, the J end by 4 bases, with 15 bases between. CDR1 and CDR2 (germline): SGHTA, FQGNSA. The CDR3 DNA reads as TGTGCCAGCAGCTCTACGACTAGTAGGTCAGATACGCAGTATTTT. Translating it yields CASSSTTSRSDTQYF.

Note on this clonotype: A much larger clone differs from this one at a single base, so this may be a read error. The chain recombines TRBV3-1 with TRBJ2-3; TRBD2 is a possible D gene (6 bases). Germline V gene data show CDR1 as LGHDT and CDR2 as YNNKEL (reference sequence). Trimming pared 4 bases from V and 2 bases from J, leaving 10 bases between. The CDR3 totals 14 residues. This chain's CDR3 is CASSLSGFTDTQYF. Written as DNA, the CDR3 is TGTGCCAGCAGCCTTAGCGGTTTCACAGATACGCAGTATTTT.

This clonotype was counted many times. CDR3 amino acids: CASSSPPALDQPQHF. In DNA, the CDR3 is TGTGCCAGCAGTTCCCCGCCAGCGCTCGATCAGCCCCAGCATTTT. The chain links TRBV28 to TRBJ1-5; no firm D call. The V and J ends lost 4 bases and 5 bases respectively, with 15 bases between them. Germline assignment: CDR1 MDHEN and CDR2 SYDVKM. The CDR3 has 15 residues.

This clonotype was found many times. The V gene is TRBV5-1, the J gene TRBJ2-2; D tentatively reads TRBD1 or TRBD2 (6 bases each). V lost 0 bases to trimming and J lost 3 bases, with 15 bases between them. The CDR3 is made up of 17 amino acids. CDR1 and CDR2 (germline): SGHRS, YFSETQ. The chain's CDR3 is CASSLDPTGGDTGELFF. In DNA, the CDR3 is TGCGCCAGCAGCTTGGACCCGACAGGCGGGGACACCGGGGAGCTGTTTTTT. Based on the CDR3 plus reference TRBV5-1 and TRBJ2-2, the full variable domain is KAGVTQTPRYLIKTRGQQVTLSCSPISGHRSVSWYQQTPGQGLQFLFEYFSETQRNKGNFPGRFSGRQFSNSRSEMNVSTLELGDSALYLCASSLDPTGGDTGELFFGEGSRLTVL.

In this sample, this clonotype turned up many times. The CDR3 region is CASTPRGAETYEQYF. CDR3 nucleotides: TGTGCCAGCACCCCACGGGGAGCGGAGACCTACGAGCAGTACTTC. V usage is TRBV12-3 or TRBV12-4 and J usage is TRBJ2-7, with a tentative D call TRBD2 (5 bases). The CDR3 length is 15 residues. Trimming shortened V by 7 bases and J by 2 bases, and 18 bases separated the two germline ends.

V usage is TRBV7-2 and J usage is TRBJ1-3; no firm D call. V was cut by 0 bases and J by 4 bases, with 10 bases left in between. The CDR3 totals 15 residues. Germline CDR1 reads SGHTA; CDR2 reads FQGNSA. The chain's CDR3 is CASSLARGYGNTIYF. The CDR3 DNA follows: TGTGCCAGCAGCTTAGCGCGAGGGTACGGAAACACCATATATTTT.